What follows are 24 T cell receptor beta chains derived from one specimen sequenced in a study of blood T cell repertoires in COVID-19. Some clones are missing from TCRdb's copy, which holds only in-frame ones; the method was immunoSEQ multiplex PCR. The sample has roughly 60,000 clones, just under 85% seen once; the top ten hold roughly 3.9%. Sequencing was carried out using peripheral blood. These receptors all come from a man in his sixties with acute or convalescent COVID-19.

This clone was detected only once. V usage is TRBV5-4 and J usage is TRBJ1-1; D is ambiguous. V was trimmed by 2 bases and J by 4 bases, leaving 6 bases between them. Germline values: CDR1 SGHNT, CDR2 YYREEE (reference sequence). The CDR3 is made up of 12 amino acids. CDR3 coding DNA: TGTGCCAGCAGCTTCAGGCCCACTGAAGCTTTCTTT. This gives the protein CASSFRPTEAFF.

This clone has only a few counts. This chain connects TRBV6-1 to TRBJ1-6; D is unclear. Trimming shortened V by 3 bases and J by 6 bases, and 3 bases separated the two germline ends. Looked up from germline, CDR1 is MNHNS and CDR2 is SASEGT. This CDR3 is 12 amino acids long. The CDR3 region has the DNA TGTGCCAGCAGTGACCGTAATTCACCCCTCCACTTT. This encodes CASSDRNSPLHF.

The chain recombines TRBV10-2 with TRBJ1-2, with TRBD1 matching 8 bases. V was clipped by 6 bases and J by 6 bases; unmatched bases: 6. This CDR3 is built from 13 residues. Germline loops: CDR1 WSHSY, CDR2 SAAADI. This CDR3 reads CASRTGVGDGYTF. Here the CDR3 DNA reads TGCGCCAGCAGGACAGGGGTCGGCGATGGCTACACCTTC.

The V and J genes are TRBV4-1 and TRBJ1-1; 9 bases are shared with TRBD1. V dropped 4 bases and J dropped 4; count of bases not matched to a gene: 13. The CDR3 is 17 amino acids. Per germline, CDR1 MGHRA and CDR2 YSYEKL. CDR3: CASSPSLTGGRITEAFF. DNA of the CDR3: TGCGCCAGCAGCCCTTCCCTGACAGGGGGTAGGATCACTGAAGCTTTCTTT.

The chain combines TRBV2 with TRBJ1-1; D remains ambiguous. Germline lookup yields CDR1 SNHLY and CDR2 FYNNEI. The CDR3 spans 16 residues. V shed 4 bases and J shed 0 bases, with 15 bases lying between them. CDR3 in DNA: TGTGCCAGCAGTGTACCACAGAGGGTGATGAACACTGAAGCTTTCTTT. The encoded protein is CASSVPQRVMNTEAFF.

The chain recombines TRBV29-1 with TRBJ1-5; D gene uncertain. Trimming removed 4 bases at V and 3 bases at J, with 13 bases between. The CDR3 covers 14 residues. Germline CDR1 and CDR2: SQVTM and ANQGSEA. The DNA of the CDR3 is TGCAGCGTTGCCCCCGACAATTCCAATCAGCCCCAGCATTTT. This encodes CSVAPDNSNQPQHF.

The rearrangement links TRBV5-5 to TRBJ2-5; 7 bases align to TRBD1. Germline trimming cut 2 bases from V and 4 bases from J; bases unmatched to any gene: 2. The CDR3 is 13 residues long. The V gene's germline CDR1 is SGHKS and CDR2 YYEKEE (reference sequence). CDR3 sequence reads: CASSLWTGETQYF. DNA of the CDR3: TGTGCCAGCAGCTTATGGACAGGAGAGACCCAGTACTTC.

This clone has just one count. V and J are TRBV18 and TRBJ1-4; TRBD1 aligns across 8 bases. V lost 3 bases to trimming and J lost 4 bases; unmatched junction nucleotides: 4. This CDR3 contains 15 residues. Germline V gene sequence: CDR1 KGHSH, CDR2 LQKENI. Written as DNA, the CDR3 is TGTGCCAGCTCACCCAGACAGGGGAATAATGAAAAACTGTTTTTT. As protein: CASSPRQGNNEKLFF.

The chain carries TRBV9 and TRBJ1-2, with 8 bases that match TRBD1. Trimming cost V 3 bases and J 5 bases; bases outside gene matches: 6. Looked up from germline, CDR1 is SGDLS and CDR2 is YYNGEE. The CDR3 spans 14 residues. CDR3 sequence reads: CASSAGTGGYGYTF. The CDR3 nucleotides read TGTGCCAGCAGCGCCGGAACAGGGGGATATGGCTACACCTTC.

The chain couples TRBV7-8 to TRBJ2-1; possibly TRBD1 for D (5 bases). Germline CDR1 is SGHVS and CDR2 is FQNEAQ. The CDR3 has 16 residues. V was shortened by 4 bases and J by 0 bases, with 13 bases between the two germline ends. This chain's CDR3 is CASSSLGASSYNEQFF. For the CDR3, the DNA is TGTGCCAGCAGCTCATTAGGGGCAAGCTCCTACAATGAGCAGTTCTTC.

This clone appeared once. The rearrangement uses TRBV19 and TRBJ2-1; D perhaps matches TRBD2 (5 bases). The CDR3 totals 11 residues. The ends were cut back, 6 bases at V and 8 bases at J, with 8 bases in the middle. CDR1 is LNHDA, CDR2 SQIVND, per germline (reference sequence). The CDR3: CASRMEDEQFF. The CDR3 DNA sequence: TGTGCCAGTAGAATGGAGGATGAGCAGTTCTTC.

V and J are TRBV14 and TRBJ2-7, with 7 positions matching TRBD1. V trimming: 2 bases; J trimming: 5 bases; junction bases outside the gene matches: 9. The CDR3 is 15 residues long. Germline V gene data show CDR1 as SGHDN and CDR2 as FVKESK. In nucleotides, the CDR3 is TGTGCCAGCAGCCAACTTTCCGGGACAGCAAACGAGCAGTACTTC. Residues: CASSQLSGTANEQYF.

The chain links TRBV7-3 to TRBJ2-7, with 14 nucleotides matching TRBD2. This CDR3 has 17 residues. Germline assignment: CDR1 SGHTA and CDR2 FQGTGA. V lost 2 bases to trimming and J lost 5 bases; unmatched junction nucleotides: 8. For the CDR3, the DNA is TGTGCCAGCAGCTTATCTGGGGGACTAGCGGGGGACCACGAGCAGTACTTC. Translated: CASSLSGGLAGDHEQYF.

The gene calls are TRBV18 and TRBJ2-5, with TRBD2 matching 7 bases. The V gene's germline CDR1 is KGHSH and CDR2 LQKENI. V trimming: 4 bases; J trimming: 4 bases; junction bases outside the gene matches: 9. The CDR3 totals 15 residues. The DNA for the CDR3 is TGTGCCAGCTCACGGGGGACTGGCGGGAGAGAGACCCAGTACTTC. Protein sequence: CASSRGTGGRETQYF. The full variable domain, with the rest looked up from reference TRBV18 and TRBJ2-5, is NAGVMQNPRHLVRRRGQEARLRCSPMKGHSHVYWYRQLPEEGLKFMVYLQKENIIDESGMPKERFSAEFPKEGPSILRIQQVVRGDSAAYFCASSRGTGGRETQYFGPGTRLLVL.

The CDR3 loop reads CASSFLLTDNEQFF. The CDR3 nucleotides read TGCGCCAGCAGCTTCCTCTTGACAGACAATGAGCAGTTCTTC. The chain employs TRBV5-1 and TRBJ2-1; TRBD1 is a possible D gene (5 bases). The CDR3 has 14 amino acids. Germline lookup yields CDR1 SGHRS and CDR2 YFSETQ. Trimming took off 2 bases at V and 5 bases at J, with 11 bases between the two ends. Full variable domain (missing parts from reference TRBV5-1 and TRBJ2-1): KAGVTQTPRYLIKTRGQQVTLSCSPISGHRSVSWYQQTPGQGLQFLFEYFSETQRNKGNFPGRFSGRQFSNSRSEMNVSTLELGDSALYLCASSFLLTDNEQFFGPGTRLTVL.

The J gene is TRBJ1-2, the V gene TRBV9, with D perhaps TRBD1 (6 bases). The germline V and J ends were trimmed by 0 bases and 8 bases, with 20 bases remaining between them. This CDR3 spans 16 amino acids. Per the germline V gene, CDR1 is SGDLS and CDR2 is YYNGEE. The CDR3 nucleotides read TGTGCCAGCAGCGTAGGGTTAAACAGGGACCCCACCGGCTACACCTTC. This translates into CASSVGLNRDPTGYTF.

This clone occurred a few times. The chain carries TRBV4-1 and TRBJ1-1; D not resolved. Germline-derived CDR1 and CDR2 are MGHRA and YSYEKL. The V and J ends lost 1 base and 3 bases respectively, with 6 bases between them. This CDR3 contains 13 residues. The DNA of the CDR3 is TGCGCCAGCAGCCAAGGTACATACACTGAAGCTTTCTTT. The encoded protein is CASSQGTYTEAFF.

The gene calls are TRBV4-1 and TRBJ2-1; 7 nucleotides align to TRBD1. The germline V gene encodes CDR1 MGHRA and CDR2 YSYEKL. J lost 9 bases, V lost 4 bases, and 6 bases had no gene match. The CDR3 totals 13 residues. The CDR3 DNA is TGCGCCAGCAGCCTGAACAGGGGTGCTGAGCAGTTCTTC. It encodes CASSLNRGAEQFF.

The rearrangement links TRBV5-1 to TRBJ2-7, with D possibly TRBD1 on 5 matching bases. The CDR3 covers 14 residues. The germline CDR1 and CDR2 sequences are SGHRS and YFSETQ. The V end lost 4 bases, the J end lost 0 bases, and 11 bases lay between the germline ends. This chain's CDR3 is CASSLRTPSYEQYF. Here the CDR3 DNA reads TGCGCCAGCAGCCTAAGGACACCCTCCTACGAGCAGTACTTC.

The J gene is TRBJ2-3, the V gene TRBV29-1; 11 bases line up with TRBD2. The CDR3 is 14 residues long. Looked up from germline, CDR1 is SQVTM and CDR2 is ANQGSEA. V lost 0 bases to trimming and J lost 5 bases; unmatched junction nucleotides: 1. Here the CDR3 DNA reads TGCAGCGTTGAAGAGGGGACTAGCGGAGATACGCAGTATTTT. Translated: CSVEEGTSGDTQYF.

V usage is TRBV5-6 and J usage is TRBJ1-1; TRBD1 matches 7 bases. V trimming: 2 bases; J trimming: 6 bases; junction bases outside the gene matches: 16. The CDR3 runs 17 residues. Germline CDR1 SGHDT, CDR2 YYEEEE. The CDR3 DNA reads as TGTGCCAGCAGCTTCGGACACCAGGGGGAACAGCGGCCTGAAGCTTTCTTT. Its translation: CASSFGHQGEQRPEAFF.

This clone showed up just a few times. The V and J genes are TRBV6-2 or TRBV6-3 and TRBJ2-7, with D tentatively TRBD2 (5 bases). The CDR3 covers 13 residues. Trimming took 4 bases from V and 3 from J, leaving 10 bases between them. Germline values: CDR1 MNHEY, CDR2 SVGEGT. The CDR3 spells CASSFAGVYEQYF. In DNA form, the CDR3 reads TGTGCCAGCAGTTTCGCGGGTGTCTACGAGCAGTACTTC.

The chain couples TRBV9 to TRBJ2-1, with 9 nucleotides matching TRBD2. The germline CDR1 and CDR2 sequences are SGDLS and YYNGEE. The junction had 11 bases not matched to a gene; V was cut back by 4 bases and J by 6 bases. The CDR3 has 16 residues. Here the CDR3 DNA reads TGTGCCAGCAGCCCCCTTTCGGCGGGGGGGTCCAATGAGCAGTTCTTC. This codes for CASSPLSAGGSNEQFF. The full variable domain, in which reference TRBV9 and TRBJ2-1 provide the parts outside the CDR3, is DSGVTQTPKHLITATGQRVTLRCSPRSGDLSVYWYQQSLDQGLQFLIQYYNGEERAKGNILERFSAQQFPDLHSELNLSSLELGDSALYFCASSPLSAGGSNEQFFGPGTRLTVL.

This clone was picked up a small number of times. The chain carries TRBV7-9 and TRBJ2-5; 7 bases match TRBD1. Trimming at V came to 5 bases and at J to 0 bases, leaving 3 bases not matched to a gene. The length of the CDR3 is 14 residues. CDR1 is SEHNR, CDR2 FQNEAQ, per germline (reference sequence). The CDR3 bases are TGTGCCAGCAGCGGGGGACAGTACCAAGAGACCCAGTACTTC. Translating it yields CASSGGQYQETQYF.